The present entry profiles one TCR beta chain with its context. The antigen is not known. Lacking the conserved final phenylalanine or tryptophan, this CDR3 likely reflects a read error. The DNA is left out, because the CDR3 cannot be placed on it with certainty; the CDR3 is given as TCRdb lists it. This sample was included in a study of CD8+CD57+ T cells in acquired aplastic anemia. The overall study: Average DNA yield from sorted CD4+ and CD8+ cells was around 3.2 ug. The average read count for CD4+ cells in healthy donors was 10 million to 11 million. General study points: In CD8+ cells, Simpson's diversity showed no significant difference between patients and controls. Patients and controls had in common around 29 CD8+ CDR3 sequences.

The template for TCR beta VDJ and CDR3 sequence profiling was genomic DNA. TCRdb recomputed calls from the reads with MiXCR, one row per CDR3 protein. The sample has approximately 380,000 distinct CDR3 sequences, 65% to 75% seen once; the top ten hold approximately 3.9%. CDR1 is SNHLY, CDR2 FYNNEI, per germline. Both ends counted, the CDR3 spans 15 residues. This clonotype was sampled from a human donor in good health, serving as a control. The V and J genes are TRBV2 and TRBJ2-7; TRBD1 is the table's D call, not checked against the DNA. Specimen: sorted CD4+, CD8+, or CD8+CD57+ T cells (not recorded which) from PBMCs. The chain's CDR3 is CASSAETRQPQHYCD.